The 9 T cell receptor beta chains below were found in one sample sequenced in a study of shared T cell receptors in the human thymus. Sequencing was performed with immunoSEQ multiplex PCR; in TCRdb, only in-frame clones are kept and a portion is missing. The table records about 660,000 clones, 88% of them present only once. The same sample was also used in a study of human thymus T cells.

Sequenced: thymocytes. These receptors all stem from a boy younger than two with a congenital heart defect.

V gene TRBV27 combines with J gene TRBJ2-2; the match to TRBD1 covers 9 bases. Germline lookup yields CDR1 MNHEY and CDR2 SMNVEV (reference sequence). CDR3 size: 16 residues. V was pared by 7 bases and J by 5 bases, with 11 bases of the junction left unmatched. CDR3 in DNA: TGTGCCAGCACCCGGCGAGGACAGGGGCGAACCGGGGAGCTGTTTTTT. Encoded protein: CASTRRGQGRTGELFF.

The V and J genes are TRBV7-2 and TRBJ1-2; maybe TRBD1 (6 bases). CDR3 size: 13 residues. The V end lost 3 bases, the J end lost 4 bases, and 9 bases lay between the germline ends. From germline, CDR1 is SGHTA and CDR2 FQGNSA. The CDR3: CASSFRGGYGYTF. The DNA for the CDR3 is TGTGCCAGCAGCTTTAGGGGGGGCTATGGCTACACCTTC.

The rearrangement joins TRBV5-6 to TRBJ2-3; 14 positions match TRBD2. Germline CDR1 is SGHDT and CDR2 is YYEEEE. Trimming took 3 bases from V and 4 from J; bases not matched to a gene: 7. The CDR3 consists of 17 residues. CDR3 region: CASSSTGTSGSADTQYF. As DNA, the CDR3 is TGTGCCAGCAGCTCCACCGGGACTAGCGGGAGTGCAGATACGCAGTATTTT. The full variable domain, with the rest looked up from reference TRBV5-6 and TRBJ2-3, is DAGVTQSPTHLIKTRGQQVTLRCSPKSGHDTVSWYQQALGQGPQFIFQYYEEEERQRGNFPDRFSGHQFPNYSSELNVNALLLGDSALYLCASSSTGTSGSADTQYFGPGTRLTVL.

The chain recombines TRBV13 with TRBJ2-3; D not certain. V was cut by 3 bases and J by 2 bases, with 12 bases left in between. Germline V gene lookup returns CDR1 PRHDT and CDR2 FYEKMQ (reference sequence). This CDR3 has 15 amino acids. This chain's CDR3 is CASSFGGADTDTQYF. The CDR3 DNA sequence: TGTGCCAGCAGCTTCGGCGGAGCCGACACAGATACGCAGTATTTT.

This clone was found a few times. The CDR3 loop is CASSVKFSSGNTIYF. The CDR3 DNA follows: TGTGCCAGCAGTGTAAAGTTTAGCTCTGGAAACACCATATATTTT. The V call is TRBV6-1, the J call TRBJ1-3; D remains ambiguous. This CDR3 contains 15 residues. The V end was cut by 4 bases, the J end by 0 bases, with 10 bases between. Germline assignment: CDR1 MNHNS and CDR2 SASEGT.

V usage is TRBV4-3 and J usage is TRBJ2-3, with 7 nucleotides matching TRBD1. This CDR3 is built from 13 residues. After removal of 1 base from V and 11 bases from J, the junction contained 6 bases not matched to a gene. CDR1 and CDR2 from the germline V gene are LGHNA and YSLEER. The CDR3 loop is CASSQVGTDGQYF. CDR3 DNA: TGCGCCAGCAGCCAAGTCGGGACAGATGGGCAGTATTTT.

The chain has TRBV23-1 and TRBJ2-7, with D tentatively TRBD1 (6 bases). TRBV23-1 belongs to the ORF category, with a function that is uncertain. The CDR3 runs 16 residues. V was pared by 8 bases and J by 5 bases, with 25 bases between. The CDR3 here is CASPRGGWGGSHEQYF. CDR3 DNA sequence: TGCGCCAGCCCCAGGGGTGGTTGGGGTGGGTCCCACGAGCAGTACTTC.

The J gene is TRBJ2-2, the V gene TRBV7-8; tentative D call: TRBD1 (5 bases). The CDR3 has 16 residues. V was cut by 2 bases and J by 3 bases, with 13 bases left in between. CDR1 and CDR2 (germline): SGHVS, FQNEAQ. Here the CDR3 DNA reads TGTGCCAGCAGCTTAAATCCCAGGGCCCACACCGGGGAGCTGTTTTTT. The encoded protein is CASSLNPRAHTGELFF.

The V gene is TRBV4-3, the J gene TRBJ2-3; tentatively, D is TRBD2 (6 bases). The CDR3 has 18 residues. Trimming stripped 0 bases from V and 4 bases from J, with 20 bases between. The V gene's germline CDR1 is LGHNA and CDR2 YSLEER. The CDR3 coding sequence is TGCGCCAGCAGCCAAGATGATTCCGATACTAGCTATCCAGATACGCAGTATTTT. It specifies CASSQDDSDTSYPDTQYF.